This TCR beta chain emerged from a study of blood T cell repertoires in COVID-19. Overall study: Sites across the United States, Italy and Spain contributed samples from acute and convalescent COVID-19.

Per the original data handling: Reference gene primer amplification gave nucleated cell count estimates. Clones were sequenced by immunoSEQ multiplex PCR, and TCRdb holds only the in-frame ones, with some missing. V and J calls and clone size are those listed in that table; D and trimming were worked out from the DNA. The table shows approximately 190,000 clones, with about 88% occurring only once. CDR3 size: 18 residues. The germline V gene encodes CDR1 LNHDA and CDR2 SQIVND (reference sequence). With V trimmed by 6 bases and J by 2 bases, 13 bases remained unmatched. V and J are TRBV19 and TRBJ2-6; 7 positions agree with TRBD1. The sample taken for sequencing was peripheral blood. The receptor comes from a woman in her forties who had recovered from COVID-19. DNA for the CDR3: TGTGCCAGTAGCAGACAGGGTTTGGTGAGGACTGGGGCCAACGTCCTGACTTTC. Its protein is CASSRQGLVRTGANVLTF.